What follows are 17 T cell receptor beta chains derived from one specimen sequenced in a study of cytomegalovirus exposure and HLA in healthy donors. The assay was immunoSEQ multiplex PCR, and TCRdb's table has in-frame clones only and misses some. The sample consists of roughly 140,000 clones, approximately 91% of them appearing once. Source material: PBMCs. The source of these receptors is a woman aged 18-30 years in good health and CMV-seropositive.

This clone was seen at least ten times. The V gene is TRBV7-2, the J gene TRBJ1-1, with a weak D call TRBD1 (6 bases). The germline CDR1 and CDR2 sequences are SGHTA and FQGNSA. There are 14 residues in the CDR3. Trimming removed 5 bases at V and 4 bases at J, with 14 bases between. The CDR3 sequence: CASSLGHQVTEAFF. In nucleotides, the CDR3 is TGTGCCAGCAGCCTGGGACATCAAGTCACTGAAGCTTTCTTT.

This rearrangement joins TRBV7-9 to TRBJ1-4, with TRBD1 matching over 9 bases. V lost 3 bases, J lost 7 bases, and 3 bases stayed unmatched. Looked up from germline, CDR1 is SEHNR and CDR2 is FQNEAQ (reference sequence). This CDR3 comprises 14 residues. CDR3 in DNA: TGTGCCAGCAGCTTGGGACAGGGCAGTGAAAAACTGTTTTTT. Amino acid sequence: CASSLGQGSEKLFF.

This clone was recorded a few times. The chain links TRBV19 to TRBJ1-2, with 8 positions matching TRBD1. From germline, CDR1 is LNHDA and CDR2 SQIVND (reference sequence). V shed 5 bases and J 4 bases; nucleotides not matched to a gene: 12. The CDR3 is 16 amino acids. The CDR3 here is CASSASTGAGSYGYTF. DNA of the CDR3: TGTGCCAGTAGTGCCTCGACAGGGGCTGGTAGCTATGGCTACACCTTC.

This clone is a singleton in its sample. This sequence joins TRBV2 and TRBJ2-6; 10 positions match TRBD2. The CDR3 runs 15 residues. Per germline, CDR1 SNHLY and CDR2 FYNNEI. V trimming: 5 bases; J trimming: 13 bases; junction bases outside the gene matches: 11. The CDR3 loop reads CASSSGRAFVGVLTF. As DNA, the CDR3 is TGTGCCAGCAGTAGCGGGAGGGCCTTTGTCGGTGTCCTGACTTTC.

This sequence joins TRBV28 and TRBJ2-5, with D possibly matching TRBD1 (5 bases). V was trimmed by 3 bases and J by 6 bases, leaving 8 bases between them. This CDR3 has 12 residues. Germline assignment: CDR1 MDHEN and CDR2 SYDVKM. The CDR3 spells CASSLTVKTQYF. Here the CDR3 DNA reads TGTGCCAGCAGTTTGACAGTCAAGACCCAGTACTTC.

The CDR3, as DNA: TGTGCCATCAGCCGGGACAGGCCTGGAAACACCATATATTTT. Protein sequence: CAISRDRPGNTIYF. This chain uses TRBV10-3 with TRBJ1-3; 8 positions match TRBD1. The CDR3 is made up of 14 amino acids. CDR1 and CDR2 (germline): ENHRY, SYGVKD. Losses at the gene ends were 6 bases for V and 2 bases for J; bases not matched to a gene: 3.

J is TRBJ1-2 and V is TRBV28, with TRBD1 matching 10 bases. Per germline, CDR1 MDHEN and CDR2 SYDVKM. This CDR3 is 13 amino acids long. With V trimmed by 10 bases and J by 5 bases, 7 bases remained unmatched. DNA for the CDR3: TGTGCCATGTGGGACAGGGGCCTTTATGGCTACACCTTC. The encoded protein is CAMWDRGLYGYTF.

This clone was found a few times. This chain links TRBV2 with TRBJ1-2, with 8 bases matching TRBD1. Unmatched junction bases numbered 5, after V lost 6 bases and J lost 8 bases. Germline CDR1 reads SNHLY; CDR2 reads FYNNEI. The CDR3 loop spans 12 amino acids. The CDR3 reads CASRQGARGYTF. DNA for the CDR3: TGTGCCAGCAGGCAGGGGGCTCGGGGCTACACCTTC.

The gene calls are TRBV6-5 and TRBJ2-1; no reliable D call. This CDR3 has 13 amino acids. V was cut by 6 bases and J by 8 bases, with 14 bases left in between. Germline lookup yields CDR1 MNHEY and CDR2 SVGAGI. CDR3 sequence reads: CASRPSKAYEQFF. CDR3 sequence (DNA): TGTGCCAGCAGGCCGTCTAAAGCTTATGAGCAGTTCTTC.

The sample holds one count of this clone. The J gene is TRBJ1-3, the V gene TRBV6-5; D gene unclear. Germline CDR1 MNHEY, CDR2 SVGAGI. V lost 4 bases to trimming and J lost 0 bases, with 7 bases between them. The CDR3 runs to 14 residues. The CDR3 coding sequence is TGTGCCAGCAGTTTGGGCGTCTCTGGAAACACCATATATTTT. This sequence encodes CASSLGVSGNTIYF.

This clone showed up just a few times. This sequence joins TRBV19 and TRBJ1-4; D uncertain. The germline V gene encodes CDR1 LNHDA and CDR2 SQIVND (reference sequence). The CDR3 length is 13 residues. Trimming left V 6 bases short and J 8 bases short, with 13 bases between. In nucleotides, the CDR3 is TGTGCCAGTAGAGTCATTCGAGGAGAAAAACTGTTTTTT. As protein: CASRVIRGEKLFF.

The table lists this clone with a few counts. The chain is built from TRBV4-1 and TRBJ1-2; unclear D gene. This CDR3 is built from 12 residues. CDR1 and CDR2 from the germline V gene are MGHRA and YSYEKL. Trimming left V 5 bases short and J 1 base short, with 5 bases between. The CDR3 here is CASSSHNYGYTF. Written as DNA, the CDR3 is TGCGCCAGCAGCTCCCATAACTATGGCTACACCTTC.

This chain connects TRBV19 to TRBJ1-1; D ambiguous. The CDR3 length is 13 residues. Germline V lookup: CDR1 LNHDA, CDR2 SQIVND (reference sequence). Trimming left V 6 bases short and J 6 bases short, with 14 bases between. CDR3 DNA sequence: TGTGCCAGTAGCCACTTGCGTATGGCTGAAGCTTTCTTT. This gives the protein CASSHLRMAEAFF.

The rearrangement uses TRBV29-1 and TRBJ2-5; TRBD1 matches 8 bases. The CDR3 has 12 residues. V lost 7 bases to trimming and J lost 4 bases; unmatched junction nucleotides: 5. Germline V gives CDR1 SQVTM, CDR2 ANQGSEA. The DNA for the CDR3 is TGCAGCGGTGGACAGGGTGGAGAGACCCAGTACTTC. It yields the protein CSGGQGGETQYF.

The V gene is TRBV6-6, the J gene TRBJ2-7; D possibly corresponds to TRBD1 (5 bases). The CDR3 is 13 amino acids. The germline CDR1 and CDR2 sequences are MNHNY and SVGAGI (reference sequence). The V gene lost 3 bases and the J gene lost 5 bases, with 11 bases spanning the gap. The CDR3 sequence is CASSYRGQHEQYF. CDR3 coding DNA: TGTGCCAGCAGTTATAGGGGCCAACACGAGCAGTACTTC.

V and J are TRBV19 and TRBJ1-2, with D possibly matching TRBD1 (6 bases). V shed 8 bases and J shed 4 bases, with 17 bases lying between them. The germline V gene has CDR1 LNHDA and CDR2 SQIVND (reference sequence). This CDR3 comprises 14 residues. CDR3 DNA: TGTGCCAGTTCGAGGGGGATACTCGTCTATGGCTACACCTTC. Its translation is CASSRGILVYGYTF.

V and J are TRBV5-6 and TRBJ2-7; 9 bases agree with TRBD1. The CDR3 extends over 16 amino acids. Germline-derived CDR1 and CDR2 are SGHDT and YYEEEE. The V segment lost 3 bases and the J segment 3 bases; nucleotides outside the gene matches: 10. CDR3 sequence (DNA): TGTGCCAGCAGCTATTTTTCCGGGACAGGGATCTACGAGCAGTACTTC. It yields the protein CASSYFSGTGIYEQYF.